These T cell receptor beta chains were read from a single sample in a study of T cell changes during pregnancy in multiple sclerosis. Clones were sequenced by immunoSEQ multiplex PCR, and TCRdb holds only the in-frame ones, with some missing. The repertoire holds about 46,000 clones, with 75% to 95% as singletons. This specimen was CD8+ T cells from peripheral blood mononuclear cells, taken in the second trimester of pregnancy. These TCRs come from a female donor with multiple sclerosis, enrolled in a pregnancy study. Both conserved end residues are part of each CDR3. The order of the fields is J gene, V gene, D gene, clone size, CDR3 protein, CDR3 DNA. The D gene is left open where the match is weak. Rows give clone size only sometimes, using once, few, many, or a class for an expanded clone.

TRBJ1-1	TRBV29-1	-	-	CSVVRGTEAFF	TGCAGCGTTGTTAGAGGGACTGAAGCTTTCTTT
TRBJ2-1	TRBV6-5	-	few	CASSPIGADNEQFF	TGTGCCAGCAGCCCCATTGGGGCTGACAATGAGCAGTTCTTC
TRBJ2-7	TRBV4-3	-	-	CASSPSAGDSSYEQYF	TGCGCCAGCAGCCCCTCTGCCGGGGATTCTTCCTACGAGCAGTACTTC
TRBJ2-5	TRBV19	TRBD2	-	CASSIQAGQETQYF	TGTGCCAGTAGTATCCAAGCGGGGCAAGAGACCCAGTACTTC
TRBJ2-5	TRBV30	TRBD2	-	CAYLGTSGGTYKETQYF	TGTGCCTACCTTGGGACTAGCGGGGGGACCTATAAAGAGACCCAGTACTTC
TRBJ2-3	TRBV7-8	-	-	CASSLGVAEADTQYF	TGTGCCAGCAGCTTAGGGGTGGCGGAGGCAGATACGCAGTATTTT
TRBJ2-1	TRBV10-3	TRBD2	once	CAISESGGNNEQFF	TGTGCCATCAGTGAGTCGGGGGGGAACAATGAGCAGTTCTTC
TRBJ2-7	TRBV11-2	TRBD2	-	CASSLGPGGGVHYEQYF	TGTGCCAGCAGCTTAGGACCGGGAGGGGGGGTACATTACGAGCAGTACTTC
TRBJ1-2	TRBV6-1	-	-	CASSEPGDYGYTF	TGTGCCAGCAGTGAACCGGGGGACTATGGCTACACCTTC
TRBJ1-2	TRBV27	-	-	CASSLGGHGYTF	TGTGCCAGCAGTTTAGGGGGCCATGGCTACACCTTC
TRBJ2-1	TRBV5-6	-	-	CASSLGSSYNEQFF	TGTGCCAGCAGCTTGGGGAGCTCCTACAATGAGCAGTTCTTC
TRBJ2-5	TRBV4-1	TRBD1	-	CASSQGPGQEETQYF	TGCGCCAGCAGCCAAGGACCCGGACAGGAAGAGACCCAGTACTTC
TRBJ1-6	TRBV4-2	TRBD1	once	CASSQGALDRGNSPLHF	TGTGCCAGCAGCCAAGGCGCCTTGGACAGGGGGAATTCACCCCTCCACTTT
TRBJ1-5	TRBV4-3	-	-	CASSPSRDMGQPQHF	TGCGCCAGCAGCCCCTCCCGGGACATGGGTCAGCCCCAGCATTTT
TRBJ2-1	TRBV13	-	-	CASSLGYSSGRNEQFF	TGTGCCAGCAGCTTAGGCTATAGCTCAGGGAGGAATGAGCAGTTCTTC
TRBJ2-7	TRBV5-1	TRBD1	-	CASRLTGGPYEQYF	TGCGCCAGCAGACTAACAGGGGGCCCCTACGAGCAGTACTTC
TRBJ2-2	TRBV19	-	-	CASSTQVVTGELFF	TGTGCCAGTAGCACACAGGTTGTCACCGGGGAGCTGTTTTTT
TRBJ2-7	TRBV6-5	TRBD2	-	CASSYSSGGLSGEQYF	TGTGCCAGCAGTTACTCGTCGGGGGGGCTTAGTGGCGAGCAGTACTTC
TRBJ2-7	TRBV4-3	TRBD1	-	CASSQADRNMAEQYF	TGCGCCAGCAGCCAAGCGGACAGGAATATGGCCGAGCAGTACTTC
TRBJ2-2	TRBV9	TRBD1	-	CASSIRQGADTGELFF	TGTGCCAGCAGCATACGACAGGGGGCGGACACCGGGGAGCTGTTTTTT
TRBJ1-1	TRBV9	TRBD1	once	CASSMAGTANTEAFF	TGTGCCAGCAGCATGGCCGGGACAGCGAACACTGAAGCTTTCTTT
TRBJ1-2	TRBV9	-	once	CASSPRQVFHGYTF	TGTGCCAGCAGCCCCCGACAGGTTTTCCATGGCTACACCTTC
TRBJ1-4	TRBV7-9	-	-	CASSPAGNEKLFF	TGTGCCAGCAGCCCGGCGGGTAATGAAAAACTGTTTTTT
TRBJ2-2	TRBV9	-	-	CASTLRNTGELFF	TGTGCCAGCACTCTTAGGAACACCGGGGAGCTGTTTTTT
TRBJ2-7	TRBV13	TRBD1	-	CASSFDRDPLYEQYF	TGTGCCAGCAGCTTCGACAGGGACCCCCTCTACGAGCAGTACTTC
TRBJ2-7	TRBV9	-	-	CASSVRGADEQYF	TGTGCCAGCAGCGTACGTGGGGCCGACGAGCAGTACTTC
TRBJ1-2	TRBV19	-	-	CASSSPRVLRPYGYTF	TGTGCCAGTAGTTCCCCCAGAGTGTTGAGGCCCTATGGCTACACCTTC
TRBJ1-1	TRBV27	-	-	CASSLTVLTEAFF	TGTGCCAGCAGTTTAACAGTCCTCACTGAAGCTTTCTTT
TRBJ2-7	TRBV9	-	-	CASSVTGTPSYEQYF	TGTGCCAGCAGCGTAACCGGGACACCATCCTACGAGCAGTACTTC
TRBJ1-2	TRBV13	-	-	CASSLGRPRAYGYTF	TGTGCCAGCAGCTTAGGTAGACCGAGGGCGTATGGCTACACCTTC